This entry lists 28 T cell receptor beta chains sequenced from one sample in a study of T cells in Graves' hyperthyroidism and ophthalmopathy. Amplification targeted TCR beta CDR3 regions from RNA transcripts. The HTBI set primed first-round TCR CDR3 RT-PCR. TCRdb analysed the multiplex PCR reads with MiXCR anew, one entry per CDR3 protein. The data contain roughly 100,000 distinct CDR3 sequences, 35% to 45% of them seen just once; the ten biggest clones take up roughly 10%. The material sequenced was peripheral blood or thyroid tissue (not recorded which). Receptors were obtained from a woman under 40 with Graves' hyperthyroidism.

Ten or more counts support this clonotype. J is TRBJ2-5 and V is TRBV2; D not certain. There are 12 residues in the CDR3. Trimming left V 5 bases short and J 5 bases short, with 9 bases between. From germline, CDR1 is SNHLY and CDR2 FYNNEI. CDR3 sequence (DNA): TGTGCCAGCAGTACCCTCGGGGAGACCCAGTACTTC. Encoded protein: CASSTLGETQYF.

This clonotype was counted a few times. The CDR3 DNA follows: TGTGCCAGCAGTTACCTCAGGGGCCAAAGTGATACGCAGTATTTT. Its protein product is CASSYLRGQSDTQYF. The rearrangement joins TRBV6-5 to TRBJ2-3; D may be TRBD1 (6 bases). Trimming took off 2 bases at V and 6 bases at J, with 15 bases between the two ends. Germline V gene sequence: CDR1 MNHEY, CDR2 SVGAGI. There are 15 residues in the CDR3.

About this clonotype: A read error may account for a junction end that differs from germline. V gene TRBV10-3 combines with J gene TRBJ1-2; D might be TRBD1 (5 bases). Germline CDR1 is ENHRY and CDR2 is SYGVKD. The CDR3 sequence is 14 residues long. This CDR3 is CAISDDSLVYGYTF. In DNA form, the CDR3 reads TGTGCCATCAGTGACGACAGTTTGGTCTATGGTTACACCTTC.

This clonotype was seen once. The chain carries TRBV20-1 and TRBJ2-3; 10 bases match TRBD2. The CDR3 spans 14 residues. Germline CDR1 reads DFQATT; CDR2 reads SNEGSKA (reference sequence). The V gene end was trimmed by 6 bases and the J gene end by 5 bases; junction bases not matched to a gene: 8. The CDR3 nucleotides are TGCAGTGCGAAAGCGGGAGGGCCTTTAGATACGCAGTATTTT. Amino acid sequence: CSAKAGGPLDTQYF.

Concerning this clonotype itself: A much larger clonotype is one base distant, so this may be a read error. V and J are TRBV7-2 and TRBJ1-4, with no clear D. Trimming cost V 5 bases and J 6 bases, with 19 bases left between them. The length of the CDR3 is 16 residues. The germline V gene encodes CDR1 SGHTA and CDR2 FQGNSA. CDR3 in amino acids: CASSREASGQDEKLFF. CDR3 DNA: TGTGCCAGCAGCCGAGAGGCGTCCGGGCAAGATGAAAAACTGTTTTTT.

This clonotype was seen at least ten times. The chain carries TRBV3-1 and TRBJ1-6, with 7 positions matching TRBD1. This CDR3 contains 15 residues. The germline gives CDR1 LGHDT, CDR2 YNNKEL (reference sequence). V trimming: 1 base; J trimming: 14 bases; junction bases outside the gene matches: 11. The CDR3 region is CASSQVHDRASTLHF. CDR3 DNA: TGTGCCAGCAGCCAAGTACACGACAGGGCCTCTACCCTCCACTTT. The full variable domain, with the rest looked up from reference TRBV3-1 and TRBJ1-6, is DTAVSQTPKYLVTQMGNDKSIKCEQNLGHDTMYWYKQDSKKFLKIMFSYNNKELIINETVPNRFSPKSPDKAHLNLHINSLELGDSAVYFCASSQVHDRASTLHFGNGTRLTVT.

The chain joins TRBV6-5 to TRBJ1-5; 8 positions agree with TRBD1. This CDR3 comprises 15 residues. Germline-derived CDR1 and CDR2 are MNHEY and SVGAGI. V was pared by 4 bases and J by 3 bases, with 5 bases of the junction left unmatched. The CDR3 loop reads CASSWGQDLNQPQHF. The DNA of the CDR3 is TGTGCCAGCAGTTGGGGACAGGACCTCAATCAGCCCCAGCATTTT.

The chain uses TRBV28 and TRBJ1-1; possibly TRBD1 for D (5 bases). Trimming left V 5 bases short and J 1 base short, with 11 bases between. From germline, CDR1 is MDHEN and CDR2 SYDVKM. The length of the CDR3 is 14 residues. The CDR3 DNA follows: TGTGCCAGCAGTCGGGGACGGTCGAACACTGAAGCTTTCTTT. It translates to CASSRGRSNTEAFF.

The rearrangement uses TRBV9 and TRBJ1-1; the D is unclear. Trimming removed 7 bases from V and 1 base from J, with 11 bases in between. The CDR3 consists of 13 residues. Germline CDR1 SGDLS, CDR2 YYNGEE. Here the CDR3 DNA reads TGTGCCAGCGGCGAGACGGGGAACACTGAAGCTTTCTTT. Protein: CASGETGNTEAFF.

In DNA form, the CDR3 reads TGTGCCAGCAGCCCCCCCCCGGGACATCCTTTTGATGGCTACACCTTC. This translates into CASSPPPGHPFDGYTF. The rearrangement uses TRBV7-9 and TRBJ1-2, with D maybe TRBD1 (6 bases). The germline V and J ends were trimmed by 5 bases and 6 bases, with 22 bases remaining between them. From germline, CDR1 is SEHNR and CDR2 FQNEAQ (reference sequence). The CDR3 is 16 residues long.

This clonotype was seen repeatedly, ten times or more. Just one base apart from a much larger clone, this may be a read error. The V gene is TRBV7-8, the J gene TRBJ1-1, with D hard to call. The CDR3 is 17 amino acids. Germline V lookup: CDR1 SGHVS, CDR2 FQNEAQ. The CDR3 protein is CAGSPIPGGVVRTEAFF. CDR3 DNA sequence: TGTGCCGGCAGCCCCATCCCGGGCGGGGTTGTGCGGACTGAAGCTTTCTTT.

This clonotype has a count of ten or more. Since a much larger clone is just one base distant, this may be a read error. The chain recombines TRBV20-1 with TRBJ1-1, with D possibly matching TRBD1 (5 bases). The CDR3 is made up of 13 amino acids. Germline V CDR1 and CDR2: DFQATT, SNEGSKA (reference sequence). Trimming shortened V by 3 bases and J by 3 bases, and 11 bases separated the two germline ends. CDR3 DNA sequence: TGCAGTGCTAGCTTGACAGAGGACACTGAAGCTTTCTTT. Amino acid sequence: CSASLTEDTEAFF.

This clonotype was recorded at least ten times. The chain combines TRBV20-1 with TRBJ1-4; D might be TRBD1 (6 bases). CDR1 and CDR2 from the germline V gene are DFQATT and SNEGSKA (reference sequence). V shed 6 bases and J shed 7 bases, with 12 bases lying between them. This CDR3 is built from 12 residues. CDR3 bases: TGCAGTGCCCCTCAGGGGAGTGAAAAACTGTTTTTT. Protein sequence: CSAPQGSEKLFF.

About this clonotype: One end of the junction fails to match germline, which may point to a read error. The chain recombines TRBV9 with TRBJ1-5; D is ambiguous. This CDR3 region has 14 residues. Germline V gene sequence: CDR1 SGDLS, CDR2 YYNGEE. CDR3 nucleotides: TGTGCCAGCAGCGCGGCGCGGAGCAGTCAGCCCCAGCATTTT. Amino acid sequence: CASSAARSSQPQHF.

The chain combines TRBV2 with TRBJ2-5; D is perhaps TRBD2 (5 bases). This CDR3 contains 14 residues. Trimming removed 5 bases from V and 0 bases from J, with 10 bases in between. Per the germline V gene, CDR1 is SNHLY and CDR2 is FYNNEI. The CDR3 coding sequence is TGTGCCAGCAGTTTTCGAGGGTACCAAGAGACCCAGTACTTC. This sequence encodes CASSFRGYQETQYF.

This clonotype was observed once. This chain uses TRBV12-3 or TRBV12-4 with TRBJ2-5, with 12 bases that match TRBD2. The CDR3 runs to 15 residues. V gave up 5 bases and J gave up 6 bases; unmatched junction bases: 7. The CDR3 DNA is TGTGCCAGCAGTGGCCTAGCGGGAGGGCCCCAGACCCAGTACTTC. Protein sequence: CASSGLAGGPQTQYF.

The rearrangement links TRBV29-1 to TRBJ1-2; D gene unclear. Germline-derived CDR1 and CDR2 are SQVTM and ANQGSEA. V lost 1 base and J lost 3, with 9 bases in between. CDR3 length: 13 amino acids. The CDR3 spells CSVEGWQDYGYTF. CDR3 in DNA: TGCAGCGTTGAAGGGTGGCAGGACTATGGCTACACCTTC.

CDR3 sequence reads: CASIFIHLRDQPQHF. CDR3 coding DNA: TGTGCCAGCATCTTTATTCATCTTCGGGATCAGCCCCAGCATTTT. This chain joins TRBV27 and TRBJ1-5; D remains unclear. Germline values: CDR1 MNHEY, CDR2 SMNVEV (reference sequence). Trimming removed 7 bases from V and 5 bases from J, with 18 bases in between. This CDR3 comprises 15 residues.

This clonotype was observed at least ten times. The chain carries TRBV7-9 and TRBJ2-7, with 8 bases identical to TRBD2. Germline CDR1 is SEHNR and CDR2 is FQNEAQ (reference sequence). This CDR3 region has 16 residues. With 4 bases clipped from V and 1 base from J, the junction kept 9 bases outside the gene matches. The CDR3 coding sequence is TGTGCCAGCAGCTCCCCGGGAGCGGGAGTTTCCTACGAGCAGTACTTC. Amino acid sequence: CASSSPGAGVSYEQYF. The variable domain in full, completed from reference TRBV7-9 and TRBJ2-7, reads DTGVSQNPRHKITKRGQNVTFRCDPISEHNRLYWYRQTLGQGPEFLTYFQNEAQLEKSRLLSDRFSAERPKGSFSTLEIQRTEQGDSAMYLCASSSPGAGVSYEQYFGPGTRLTVT.

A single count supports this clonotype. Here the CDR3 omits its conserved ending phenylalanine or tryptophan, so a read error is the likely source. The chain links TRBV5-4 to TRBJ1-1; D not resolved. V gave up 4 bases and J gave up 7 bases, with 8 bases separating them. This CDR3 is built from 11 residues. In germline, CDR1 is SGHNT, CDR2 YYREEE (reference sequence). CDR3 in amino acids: CASSPGGEAFS. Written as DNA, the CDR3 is TGTGCCAGCAGCCCCGGAGGTGAAGCTTTCTCT.

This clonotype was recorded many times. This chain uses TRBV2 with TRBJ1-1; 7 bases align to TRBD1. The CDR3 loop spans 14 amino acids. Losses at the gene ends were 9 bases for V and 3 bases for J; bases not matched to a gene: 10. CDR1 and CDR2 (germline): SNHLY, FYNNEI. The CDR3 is CARQGPWSDTEAFF. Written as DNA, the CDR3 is TGTGCCAGACAGGGGCCATGGTCGGACACTGAAGCTTTCTTT.

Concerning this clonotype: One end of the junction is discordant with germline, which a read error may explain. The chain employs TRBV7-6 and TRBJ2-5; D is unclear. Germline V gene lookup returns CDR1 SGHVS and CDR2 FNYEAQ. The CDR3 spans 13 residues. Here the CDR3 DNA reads TGCGCCAGCAGCTTATGTTCGAGCGAGACCCAGTACTTC. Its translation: CASSLCSSETQYF.

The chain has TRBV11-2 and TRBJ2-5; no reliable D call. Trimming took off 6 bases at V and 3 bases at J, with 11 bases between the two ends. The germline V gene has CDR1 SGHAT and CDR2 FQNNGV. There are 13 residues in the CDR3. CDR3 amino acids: CASSGSWEETQYF. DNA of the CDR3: TGTGCCAGCAGTGGCAGCTGGGAAGAGACCCAGTACTTC.

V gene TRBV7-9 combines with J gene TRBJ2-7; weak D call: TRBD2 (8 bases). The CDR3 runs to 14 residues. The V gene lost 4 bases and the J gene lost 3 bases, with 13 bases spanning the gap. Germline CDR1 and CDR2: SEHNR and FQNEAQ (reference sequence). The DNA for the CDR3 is TGTGCCAGCAGCTGGGACAGCGGGAGCTACGAGCAGTACTTC. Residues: CASSWDSGSYEQYF. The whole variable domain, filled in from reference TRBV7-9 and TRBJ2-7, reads DTGVSQNPRHKITKRGQNVTFRCDPISEHNRLYWYRQTLGQGPEFLTYFQNEAQLEKSRLLSDRFSAERPKGSFSTLEIQRTEQGDSAMYLCASSWDSGSYEQYFGPGTRLTVT.

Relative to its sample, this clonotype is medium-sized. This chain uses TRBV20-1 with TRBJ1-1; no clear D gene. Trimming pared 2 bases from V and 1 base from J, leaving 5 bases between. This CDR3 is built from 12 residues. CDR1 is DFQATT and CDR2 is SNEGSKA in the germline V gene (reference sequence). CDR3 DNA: TGCAGTGCTAGAAAGTCGAACACTGAAGCTTTCTTT. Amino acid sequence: CSARKSNTEAFF.

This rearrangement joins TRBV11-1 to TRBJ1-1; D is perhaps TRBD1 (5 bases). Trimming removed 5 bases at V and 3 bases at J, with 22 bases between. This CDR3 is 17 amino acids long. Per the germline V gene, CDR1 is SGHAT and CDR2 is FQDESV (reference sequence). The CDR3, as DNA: TGTGCCAGCAGCCTAGGACATCCTGCAGGCCCTCACACTGAAGCTTTCTTT. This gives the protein CASSLGHPAGPHTEAFF.

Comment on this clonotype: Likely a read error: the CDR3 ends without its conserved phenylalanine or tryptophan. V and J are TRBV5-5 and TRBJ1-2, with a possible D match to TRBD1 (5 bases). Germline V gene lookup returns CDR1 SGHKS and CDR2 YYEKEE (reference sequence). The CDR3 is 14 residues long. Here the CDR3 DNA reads TGCGCCAGCAGCCCGGTACAGGCGTTCTATGGCTACACCCTC. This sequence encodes CASSPVQAFYGYTL.

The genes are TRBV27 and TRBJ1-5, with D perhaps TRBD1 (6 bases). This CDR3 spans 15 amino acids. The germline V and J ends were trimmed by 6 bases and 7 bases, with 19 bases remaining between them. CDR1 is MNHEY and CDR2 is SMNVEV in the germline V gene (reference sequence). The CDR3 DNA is TGTGCCAGCAGCTCCGAAGCAGGGGAAGGACAGCCCCAGCATTTT. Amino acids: CASSSEAGEGQPQHF.